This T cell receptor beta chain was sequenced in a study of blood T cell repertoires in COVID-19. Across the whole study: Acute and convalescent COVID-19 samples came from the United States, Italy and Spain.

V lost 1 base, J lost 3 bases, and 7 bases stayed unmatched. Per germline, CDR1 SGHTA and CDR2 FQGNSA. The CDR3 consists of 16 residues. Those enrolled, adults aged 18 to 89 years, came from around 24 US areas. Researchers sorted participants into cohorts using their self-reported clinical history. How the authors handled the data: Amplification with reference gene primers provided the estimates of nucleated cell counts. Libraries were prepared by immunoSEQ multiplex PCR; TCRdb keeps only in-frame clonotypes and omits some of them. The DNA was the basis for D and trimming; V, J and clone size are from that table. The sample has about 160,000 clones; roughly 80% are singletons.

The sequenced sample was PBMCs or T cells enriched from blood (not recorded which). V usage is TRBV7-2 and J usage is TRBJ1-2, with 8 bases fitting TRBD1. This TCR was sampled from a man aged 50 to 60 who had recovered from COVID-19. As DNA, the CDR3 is TGTGCCAGCAGCTTAGAGGGCAGGGGGCTTGACTATGGCTACACCTTC. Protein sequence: CASSLEGRGLDYGYTF.